This is a list of T cell receptor beta chains from one sample in a study of cytomegalovirus exposure and HLA in healthy donors. The assay was immunoSEQ multiplex PCR, and TCRdb's table has in-frame clones only and misses some. The data contain 85,000 to 120,000 clones, roughly four fifths of them singletons. Sequences were obtained from PBMCs. Receptors originate from a man aged 50-59 years in good health and CMV-seronegative. The CDR3 runs from the conserved cysteine through the conserved F or W. Each record gives: D gene, V gene, CDR3 protein. The D gene is left open where the match is weak.

NA TRBV4-1 CASSQDNRVNYGYTF
NA TRBV2 CASSEGAGRSNSPLHF
TRBD1 TRBV7-2 CASSSRTGRANYGYTF
NA TRBV7-9 CASTSRGRSYEQYF
NA TRBV4-1 CASSQSRGNSPLHF
NA TRBV20-1 CSASRGNEQYF
TRBD1 TRBV19 CASRAGHRGEGAQHF
TRBD1 TRBV4-3 CASSQDLIGDRGADTQYF
NA TRBV7-2 CASNRDPGDLYEQYF
NA TRBV6-5 CASSLDSSPTNYGYTF
NA TRBV18 CASSPLSGKGYNEQFF
NA TRBV7-8 CASSPISEGDSPLHF
TRBD1 TRBV7-2 CASSDGSGTASYEQYF
NA TRBV25-1 CASSEVGRGTEAFF
TRBD1 TRBV7-9 CASSWGDRGSTF
TRBD1 TRBV5-8 CASSYDTGAKGTDTQYF
NA TRBV7-6 CASRPGVPMETQYF
NA TRBV9 CASSVAGAVGEKLFF
NA TRBV7-2 CASSSALTVRELFF
NA TRBV2 CASSDSYRETQYF
NA TRBV28 CASRVVTFNQPQHF
NA TRBV6-1 CASSAFPSGNTIYF
NA TRBV7-2 CASSPGRTGNTIYF
NA TRBV7-8 CASSLREGRFYGYTF
NA TRBV15 CATGGAEPDSPLHF
TRBD2 TRBV7-8 CASSFSWSGGEETQYF
NA TRBV30 CACRRDLNEKLFF
NA TRBV2 CASSGGLNQPQHF